These 5 T cell receptor beta chains share one sample of origin, sequenced in a study of early T cells in non-severe SARS-CoV-2 infection. Via MiXCR, TCRdb re-called the 5' RACE reads, giving one row per CDR3 protein. The sample holds about 69,000 distinct CDR3 sequences, roughly 13% seen once. The sample was whole blood. The receptor source for this set is an adult who was a healthcare worker with PCR-confirmed SARS-CoV-2 infection or an uninfected control (not recorded which).

This clonotype was counted between two and nine times. The genes are TRBV27 and TRBJ2-1; possible D gene TRBD2, 6 bases. The V end lost 2 bases, the J end lost 0 bases, and 14 bases lay between the germline ends. Germline loops: CDR1 MNHEY, CDR2 SMNVEV (reference sequence). The CDR3 has 17 residues. This chain's CDR3 is CASSLVVGGYSYNEQFF. DNA for the CDR3: TGTGCCAGCAGTTTAGTGGTGGGGGGATACTCCTACAATGAGCAGTTCTTC.

The rearrangement links TRBV20-1 to TRBJ2-1; perhaps TRBD2 as D (5 bases). CDR3 length: 12 residues. CDR1 and CDR2 (germline): DFQATT, SNEGSKA (reference sequence). V shed 5 bases and J shed 7 bases, with 12 bases lying between them. Here the CDR3 reads CSAAWTQNEQFF. The CDR3 region has the DNA TGCAGTGCTGCCTGGACTCAAAATGAGCAGTTCTTC.

This clonotype was seen at least ten times. This chain uses TRBV20-1 with TRBJ2-7; tentative D call: TRBD1 (7 bases). The germline V gene encodes CDR1 DFQATT and CDR2 SNEGSKA (reference sequence). V was clipped by 3 bases and J by 7 bases, with 16 bases between them. This CDR3 spans 13 amino acids. The CDR3 sequence is CSARPTGAGEQYF. The CDR3 nucleotides are TGCAGTGCTAGGCCCACAGGGGCGGGAGAGCAGTACTTC.

This clonotype was seen many times. V gene TRBV20-1 combines with J gene TRBJ2-7; TRBD1 might be the D (6 bases). V dropped 6 bases and J dropped 0 bases, with 21 bases sitting between them. Per germline, CDR1 DFQATT and CDR2 SNEGSKA (reference sequence). CDR3 length: 16 amino acids. CDR3 loop: CSAMPPRGRSSYEQYF. As DNA, the CDR3 is TGCAGTGCCATGCCGCCCAGGGGCCGAAGCTCCTACGAGCAGTACTTC.

The chain links TRBV3-1 to TRBJ2-3, with 9 positions matching TRBD2. V was pared by 0 bases and J by 3 bases, with 7 bases of the junction left unmatched. This CDR3 is built from 17 residues. The germline V gene encodes CDR1 LGHDT and CDR2 YNNKEL (reference sequence). The CDR3 nucleotides read TGTGCCAGCAGCCAAGATTTTAGGCTAGCGGGGACAGATACGCAGTATTTT. Translating gives CASSQDFRLAGTDTQYF.